This TCR beta chain originates from a study of blood T cell repertoires in COVID-19. This clone was counted between two and nine times. Only in-frame clones appear in the TCRdb table, and some are missing; sequencing was by immunoSEQ multiplex PCR. The table records 250,000 to 350,000 clones, 65% to 85% of them present only once. There are 15 residues in the CDR3. The germline V gene encodes CDR1 ENHRY and CDR2 SYGVKD. The V and J ends lost 2 bases and 4 bases respectively, with 14 bases between them. The chain combines TRBV10-3 with TRBJ1-1; D may be TRBD1 (5 bases). The receptor was isolated from a human donor with COVID-19, enrolled during active disease. The donor label of this sample is uncertain. Sequencing used peripheral blood. As DNA, the CDR3 is TGTGCCATCAGTGAGCCGGGCAGGGTGGGCACTGAAGCTTTCTTT. As protein: CAISEPGRVGTEAFF.